These 22 T cell receptor beta chains share one sample of origin, sequenced in a study of cytomegalovirus exposure and HLA in healthy donors. PCR amplification relied on 60 Vbeta primers (plus 13 Jbeta primers). The table came from immunoSEQ multiplex PCR; TCRdb's copy has only in-frame clones and leaves some out. The sample carries about 120,000 clones, around 73% recorded once. The sample consisted of PBMCs. The receptors were sampled from a woman aged 40 to 50 in good health and CMV-seropositive.

This clone was found once. The chain combines TRBV7-2 with TRBJ2-3; a weak D match, TRBD1 (5 bases). V shed 1 base and J shed 4 bases, with 12 bases lying between them. The CDR3 totals 15 residues. Germline CDR1 reads SGHTA; CDR2 reads FQGNSA. The chain's CDR3 is CASSLEGQGPDTQYF. The CDR3 DNA follows: TGTGCCAGCAGCTTAGAGGGGCAGGGCCCAGATACGCAGTATTTT.

The V call is TRBV2, the J call TRBJ1-6; 7 bases align to TRBD1. Germline CDR1 reads SNHLY; CDR2 reads FYNNEI. This CDR3 region has 14 residues. Germline trimming cut 6 bases from V and 9 bases from J; bases unmatched to any gene: 8. In DNA form, the CDR3 reads TGTGCCAGCAGAATGGGGACAGCTCTTTCACCCCTCCACTTT. Its translation is CASRMGTALSPLHF.

Only a few counts were recorded for this clone. J is TRBJ2-3 and V is TRBV4-2, with 10 bases aligning to TRBD2. The V gene end was trimmed by 1 base and the J gene end by 5 bases; junction bases not matched to a gene: 6. The CDR3 contains 16 residues. Germline CDR1 and CDR2: LGHNA and YNFKEQ. CDR3: CASSQVTGTSEDTQYF. Here the CDR3 DNA reads TGTGCCAGCAGCCAAGTGACCGGGACTAGCGAAGATACGCAGTATTTT.

V is TRBV7-2 and J is TRBJ2-7; D may be TRBD1 (6 bases). This CDR3 region has 12 residues. Trimming took 4 bases from V and 6 from J, leaving 10 bases between them. From germline, CDR1 is SGHTA and CDR2 FQGNSA. The DNA for the CDR3 is TGTGCCAGCAGCTCAAACAGGGCCGAGCAGTACTTC. Translating gives CASSSNRAEQYF.

This clone was recorded only once. The chain couples TRBV2 to TRBJ2-4; D gene ambiguous. The CDR3 runs 13 residues. V shed 4 bases and J shed 2 bases, with 6 bases lying between them. Germline loops: CDR1 SNHLY, CDR2 FYNNEI. The CDR3 sequence is CASSGYTKNIQYF. The CDR3 nucleotides read TGTGCCAGCAGTGGATACACCAAAAACATTCAGTACTTC.

CDR3 coding DNA: TGTGCCAGCAGTTTAGAACAGGGGACTAACTATGGCTACACCTTC. Protein: CASSLEQGTNYGYTF. V gene TRBV2 combines with J gene TRBJ1-2; 7 bases agree with TRBD1. There are 15 residues in the CDR3. V lost 5 bases and J lost 0; bases outside the gene matches: 6. Germline V lookup: CDR1 SNHLY, CDR2 FYNNEI.

This clone was observed a handful of times. J is TRBJ2-2 and V is TRBV5-4; 8 bases map to TRBD1. This CDR3 comprises 14 residues. V dropped 2 bases and J dropped 5; count of bases not matched to a gene: 2. Germline V gives CDR1 SGHNT, CDR2 YYREEE (reference sequence). CDR3 coding DNA: TGTGCCAGCAGCTTACAGGGGGAAACCGGGGAGCTGTTTTTT. Protein: CASSLQGETGELFF.

V and J are TRBV4-3 and TRBJ1-3; no clear D gene. This CDR3 spans 15 amino acids. In germline, CDR1 is LGHNA, CDR2 YSLEER. The V and J ends lost 1 base and 4 bases respectively, with 11 bases between them. This CDR3 is CASSQGGSYGNTIYF. DNA for the CDR3: TGCGCCAGCAGCCAAGGAGGAAGTTACGGAAACACCATATATTTT.

The V call is TRBV18, the J call TRBJ2-1, with TRBD2 matching 9 bases. Trimming at V came to 3 bases and at J to 5 bases, leaving 5 bases not matched to a gene. Germline CDR1 reads KGHSH; CDR2 reads LQKENI. There are 15 residues in the CDR3. For the CDR3, the DNA is TGTGCCAGCTCACCGGGGGCTAGCGGGGACAATGAGCAGTTCTTC. This translates into CASSPGASGDNEQFF.

DNA for the CDR3: TGCGCCAGCAGGTTCTCGGGTAACGAGCAGTACTTC. It yields the protein CASRFSGNEQYF. J is TRBJ2-7 and V is TRBV5-1, with unresolved D. V shed 5 bases and J shed 5 bases, with 11 bases lying between them. In germline, CDR1 is SGHRS, CDR2 YFSETQ. This CDR3 region has 12 residues.

This clone appeared once. CDR3 in DNA: TGTGCCAGCAGCGAAAATCTAGGGACTGGGTACACAGATACGCAGTATTTT. This translates into CASSENLGTGYTDTQYF. V and J are TRBV6-1 and TRBJ2-3; D is possibly TRBD2 (6 bases). The germline V and J ends were trimmed by 6 bases and 2 bases, with 21 bases remaining between them. The CDR3 has 17 residues. The V gene's germline CDR1 is MNHNS and CDR2 SASEGT.

The table lists this clone with many counts. This chain uses TRBV7-9 with TRBJ1-1; D is ambiguous. Trimming stripped 5 bases from V and 6 bases from J, with 13 bases between. This CDR3 has 13 residues. CDR1 is SEHNR and CDR2 is FQNEAQ in the germline V gene (reference sequence). DNA for the CDR3: TGTGCCAGCAGCCCGGAGGGCGGGGCTGAAGCTTTCTTT. Translating it yields CASSPEGGAEAFF.

Only a few counts were recorded for this clone. The chain joins TRBV7-9 to TRBJ2-3; 7 bases fit TRBD1. V was clipped by 5 bases and J by 6 bases; unmatched bases: 8. CDR3 length: 14 residues. In germline, CDR1 is SEHNR, CDR2 FQNEAQ (reference sequence). CDR3 protein: CASSGQATQDTQYF. The CDR3 DNA reads TGTGCCAGCAGCGGACAGGCGACTCAGGATACGCAGTATTTT.

The V and J genes are TRBV12-5 and TRBJ1-5, with D possibly matching TRBD1 (6 bases). Trimming took off 6 bases at V and 4 bases at J, with 13 bases between the two ends. This CDR3 spans 14 amino acids. The germline V gene encodes CDR1 LGHNT and CDR2 FRNRAP. The CDR3 is CASGPGDGNQPQHF. The CDR3 nucleotides read TGTGCTAGTGGCCCAGGGGACGGGAATCAGCCCCAGCATTTT.

The chain joins TRBV4-3 to TRBJ2-1; D unresolved. This CDR3 spans 16 amino acids. V shed 0 bases and J shed 4 bases, with 13 bases lying between them. CDR1 and CDR2 from the germline V gene are LGHNA and YSLEER. The CDR3 DNA reads as TGCGCCAGCAGCCAAGATCTCGGGTTTGAATACAATGAGCAGTTCTTC. The encoded protein is CASSQDLGFEYNEQFF.

This clone appeared a single time. CDR3 sequence (DNA): TGCGCCAGCAGCCGCGCTTCCTCAGGGGTCTATGGCTACACCTTC. This sequence encodes CASSRASSGVYGYTF. V and J are TRBV4-1 and TRBJ1-2; maybe TRBD1 (6 bases). Per germline, CDR1 MGHRA and CDR2 YSYEKL. CDR3 size: 15 residues. V was cut by 4 bases and J by 4 bases, with 16 bases left in between.

The chain joins TRBV7-2 to TRBJ1-2; D possibly corresponds to TRBD1 (5 bases). Between the trimmed V and J ends, which lost 0 bases and 8 bases, there was a span of 13 bases. Germline lookup yields CDR1 SGHTA and CDR2 FQGNSA. The CDR3 has 14 residues. CDR3 coding DNA: TGTGCCAGCAGCTTAGCTGGGCGGGGGGAAGGCTACACCTTC. Translating gives CASSLAGRGEGYTF.

The J gene is TRBJ2-5, the V gene TRBV5-1; 8 bases are shared with TRBD2. Per germline, CDR1 SGHRS and CDR2 YFSETQ. J was trimmed by 5 bases and V by 4 bases; bases with no gene match: 7. The CDR3 is 14 amino acids. CDR3 amino acids: CASSAAGADETQYF. CDR3 DNA sequence: TGCGCCAGCAGCGCAGCGGGAGCCGACGAGACCCAGTACTTC.

The V gene is TRBV6-1, the J gene TRBJ1-4, with D uncertain. The germline gives CDR1 MNHNS, CDR2 SASEGT. V shed 2 bases and J shed 7 bases, with 17 bases lying between them. The CDR3 spans 16 residues. The chain's CDR3 is CASSEFTGRLSEKLFF. For the CDR3, the DNA is TGTGCCAGCAGTGAATTCACCGGGAGGTTGTCTGAAAAACTGTTTTTT.

The CDR3 protein is CATARGSGNTIYF. As DNA, the CDR3 is TGTGCTACCGCTAGGGGGTCTGGAAACACCATATATTTT. This chain joins TRBV6-5 and TRBJ1-3; tentatively, D is TRBD1 (6 bases). Germline CDR1 MNHEY, CDR2 SVGAGI. CDR3 size: 13 residues.

The genes are TRBV7-2 and TRBJ1-2, with D unclear. CDR1 and CDR2 (germline): SGHTA, FQGNSA. V lost 1 base and J 4 bases, leaving 7 bases between the germline ends. The CDR3 totals 13 residues. The CDR3 DNA sequence: TGTGCCAGCAGCTTAGTCACCGGCTATGGCTACACCTTC. This gives the protein CASSLVTGYGYTF.

The V gene is TRBV11-2, the J gene TRBJ1-1; D is ambiguous. V lost 2 bases, J lost 1 base, and 8 bases lay in between. The germline gives CDR1 SGHAT, CDR2 FQNNGV. The CDR3 is made up of 14 amino acids. The CDR3 region is CASSLHRQNTEAFF. In nucleotides, the CDR3 is TGTGCCAGCAGCTTACACCGACAGAACACTGAAGCTTTCTTT. The variable domain in full, with the rest retrieved from reference TRBV11-2 and TRBJ1-1, is EAGVAQSPRYKIIEKRQSVAFWCNPISGHATLYWYQQILGQGPKLLIQFQNNGVVDDSQLPKDRFSAERLKGVDSTLKIQPAKLEDSAVYLCASSLHRQNTEAFFGQGTRLTVV.